This T cell receptor (beta chain) comes out of a study of cytomegalovirus exposure and HLA in healthy donors. The approximately 120-subject validation cohort, separate from the roughly 670-subject first cohort, included the donors. A remark on this clone: The antigen is unknown.

Study findings and constraints: The investigators catalogued 160 or so TCR beta chains as cytomegalovirus-associated. It was found in a later analysis that first-cohort TCR clusters tended to co-occur in the 120 validation repertoires.

Data came from immunoSEQ multiplex PCR; TCRdb stores just in-frame clones and leaves some out. The sample lists 250,000 to 400,000 clones, nearly 90% occurring once. In germline, CDR1 is ENHRY, CDR2 SYGVKD. Trimming removed 3 bases from V and 3 bases from J, with 9 bases in between. The CDR3 sequence is 14 residues long. Sequenced sample: PBMCs. V gene TRBV10-3 combines with J gene TRBJ1-5, with unresolved D. This TCR derives from a man aged 30 to 45 in good health and CMV-seronegative. In nucleotides, the CDR3 is TGTGCCATCAGTGAAAAGAGACACAATCAGCCCCAGCATTTT. Translation gives CAISEKRHNQPQHF.